The rows below give T cell receptor beta chains drawn from one sample of a study of T cell responses to AZD1222 COVID-19 vaccine. Profiled with immunoSEQ multiplex PCR; TCRdb holds only in-frame clones, not every one. This table holds around 95,000 clones, around 90% found once. This material consisted of peripheral blood, taken on day 0 of AZD1222 vaccination. The receptors were gathered from an adult in good health. Both conserved end residues are part of each CDR3. D genes are given only for firm matches.

J	D	V	DNA	CDR3
TRBJ2-1	TRBD2	TRBV24-1	TGTGCCACCAGTTCCCCTAGCGGGAGCGATGAGCAGTTCTTC	CATSSPSGSDEQFF
TRBJ2-1	TRBD2	TRBV4-2	TGTGCCAGCAGCCAAGAGGGAGCGGGAGAGCCCGATGAGCAGTTCTTC	CASSQEGAGEPDEQFF
TRBJ2-7	TRBD1	TRBV27	TGTGCCAGCAGTCCAGGACAGGAAGGTACCTACGAGCAGTACTTC	CASSPGQEGTYEQYF
TRBJ2-7	TRBD2	TRBV7-8	TGTGCCAGCAGCTTAACGGGAGGGTCCTACGAGCAGTACTTC	CASSLTGGSYEQYF
TRBJ2-7	.	TRBV6-1	TGTGCCAGCAGTGATGTCGTGTCACGGTACGAGCAGTACTTC	CASSDVVSRYEQYF
TRBJ1-1	.	TRBV2	TGTGCCAGCAGTGGGGGACGGAGAATGAGCACTGAAGCTTTCTTT	CASSGGRRMSTEAFF
TRBJ2-7	.	TRBV2	TGTGCCAGCAGTGCCTCGGGAAGGGTGGGAGAGCAGTACTTC	CASSASGRVGEQYF
TRBJ2-1	TRBD2	TRBV4-1	TGCGCCAGCAGCCTCGGACTAGCGGGGCCCCGCTCCTACAATGAGCAGTTCTTC	CASSLGLAGPRSYNEQFF
TRBJ1-2	.	TRBV24-1	TGTGCCACCTCAAAGCGGGGACTGAGCTATGGCTACACCTTC	CATSKRGLSYGYTF
TRBJ2-3	TRBD2	TRBV4-2	TGTGCCAGCAGCCAAGTTAGGACTAGCCCCACCGGGGATACGCAGTATTTT	CASSQVRTSPTGDTQYF